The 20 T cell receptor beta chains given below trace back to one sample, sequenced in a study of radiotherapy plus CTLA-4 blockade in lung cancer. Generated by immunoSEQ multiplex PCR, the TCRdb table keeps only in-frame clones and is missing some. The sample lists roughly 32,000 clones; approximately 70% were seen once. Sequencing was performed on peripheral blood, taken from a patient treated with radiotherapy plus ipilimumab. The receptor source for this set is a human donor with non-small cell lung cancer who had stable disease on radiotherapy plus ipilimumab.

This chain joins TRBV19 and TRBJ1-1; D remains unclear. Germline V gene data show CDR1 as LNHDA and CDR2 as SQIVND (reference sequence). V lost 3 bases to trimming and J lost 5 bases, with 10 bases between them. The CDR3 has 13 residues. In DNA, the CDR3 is TGTGCCAGTAGTATGAAACGGGATACTGAAGCTTTCTTT. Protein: CASSMKRDTEAFF.

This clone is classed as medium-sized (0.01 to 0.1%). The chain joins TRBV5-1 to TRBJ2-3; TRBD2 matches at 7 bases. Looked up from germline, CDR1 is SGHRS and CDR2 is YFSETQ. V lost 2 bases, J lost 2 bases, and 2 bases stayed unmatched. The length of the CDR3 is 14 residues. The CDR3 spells CASSFTSVTDTQYF. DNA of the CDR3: TGCGCCAGCAGCTTCACTAGCGTCACAGATACGCAGTATTTT.

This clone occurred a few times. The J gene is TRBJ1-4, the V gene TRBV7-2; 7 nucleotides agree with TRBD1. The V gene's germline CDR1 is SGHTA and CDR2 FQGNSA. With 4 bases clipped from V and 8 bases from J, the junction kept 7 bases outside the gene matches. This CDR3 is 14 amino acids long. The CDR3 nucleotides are TGTGCCAGCAGCTCGACAGGGAGGCGAGAAAAACTGTTTTTT. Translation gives CASSSTGRREKLFF.

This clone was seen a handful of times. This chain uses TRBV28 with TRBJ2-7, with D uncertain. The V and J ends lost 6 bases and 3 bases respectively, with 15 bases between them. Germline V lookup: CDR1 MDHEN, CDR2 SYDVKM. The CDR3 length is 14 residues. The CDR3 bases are TGTGCCAGCAGACCTCGGGCGCCCCACTACGAGCAGTACTTC. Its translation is CASRPRAPHYEQYF.

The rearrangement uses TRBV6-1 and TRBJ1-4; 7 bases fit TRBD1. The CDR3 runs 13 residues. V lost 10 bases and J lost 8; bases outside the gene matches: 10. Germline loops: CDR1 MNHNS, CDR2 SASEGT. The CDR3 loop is CAKTGVAREKLFF. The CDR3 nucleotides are TGTGCCAAAACAGGGGTGGCAAGGGAAAAACTGTTTTTT.

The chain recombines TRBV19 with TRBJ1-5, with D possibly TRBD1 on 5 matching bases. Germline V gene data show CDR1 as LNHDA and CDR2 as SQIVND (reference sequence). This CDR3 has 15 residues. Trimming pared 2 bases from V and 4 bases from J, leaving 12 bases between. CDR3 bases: TGTGCCAGTAGTATAATCGGGGCCTCTAATCAGCCCCAGCATTTT. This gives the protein CASSIIGASNQPQHF.

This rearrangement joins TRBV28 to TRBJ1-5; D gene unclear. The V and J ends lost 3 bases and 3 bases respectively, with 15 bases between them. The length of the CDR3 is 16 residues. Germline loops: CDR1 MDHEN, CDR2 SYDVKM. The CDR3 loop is CASSLPGPWDNQPQHF. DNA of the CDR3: TGTGCCAGCAGTTTGCCGGGTCCTTGGGACAATCAGCCCCAGCATTTT. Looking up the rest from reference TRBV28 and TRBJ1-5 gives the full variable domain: DVKVTQSSRYLVKRTGEKVFLECVQDMDHENMFWYRQDPGLGLRLIYFSYDVKMKEKGDIPEGYSVSREKKERFSLILESASTNQTSMYLCASSLPGPWDNQPQHFGDGTRLSIL.

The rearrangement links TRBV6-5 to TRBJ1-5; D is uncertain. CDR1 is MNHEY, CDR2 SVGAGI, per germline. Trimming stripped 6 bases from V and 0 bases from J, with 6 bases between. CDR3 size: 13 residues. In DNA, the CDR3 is TGTGCCAGCAGAGGGAGTAGCAATCAGCCCCAGCATTTT. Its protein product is CASRGSSNQPQHF.

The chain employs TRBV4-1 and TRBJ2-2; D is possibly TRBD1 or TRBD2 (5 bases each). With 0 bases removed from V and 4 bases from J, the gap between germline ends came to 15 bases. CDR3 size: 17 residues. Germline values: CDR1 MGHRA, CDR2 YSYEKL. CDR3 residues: CASSQDLPGTTTGELFF. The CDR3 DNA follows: TGCGCCAGCAGCCAAGATCTCCCGGGGACCACCACCGGGGAGCTGTTTTTT.

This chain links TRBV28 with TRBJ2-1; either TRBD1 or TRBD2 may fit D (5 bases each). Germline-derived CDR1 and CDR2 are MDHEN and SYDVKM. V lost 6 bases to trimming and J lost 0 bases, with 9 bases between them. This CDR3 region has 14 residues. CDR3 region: CASRPGSSYNEQFF. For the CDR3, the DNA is TGTGCCAGCAGGCCAGGGAGCTCCTACAATGAGCAGTTCTTC.

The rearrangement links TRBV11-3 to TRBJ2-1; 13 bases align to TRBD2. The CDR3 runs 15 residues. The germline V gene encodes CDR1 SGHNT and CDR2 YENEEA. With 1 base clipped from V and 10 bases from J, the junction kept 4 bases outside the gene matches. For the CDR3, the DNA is TGTGCCAGCAGCTTAGGGACTAGCGGGAGAGTGGAGCAGTTCTTC. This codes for CASSLGTSGRVEQFF.

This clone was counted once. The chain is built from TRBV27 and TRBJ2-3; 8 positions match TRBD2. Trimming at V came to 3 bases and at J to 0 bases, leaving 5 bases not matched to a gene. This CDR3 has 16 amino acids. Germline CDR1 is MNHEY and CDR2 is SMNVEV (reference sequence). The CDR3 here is CASSFVLAESTDTQYF. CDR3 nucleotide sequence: TGTGCCAGCAGTTTTGTACTAGCGGAAAGCACAGATACGCAGTATTTT.

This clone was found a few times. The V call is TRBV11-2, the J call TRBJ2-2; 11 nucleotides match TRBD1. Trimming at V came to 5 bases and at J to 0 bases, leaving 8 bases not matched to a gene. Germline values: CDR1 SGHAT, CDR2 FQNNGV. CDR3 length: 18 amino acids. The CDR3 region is CASSPRTGGFTNTGELFF. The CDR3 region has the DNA TGTGCCAGCAGCCCCAGGACAGGGGGCTTCACGAACACCGGGGAGCTGTTTTTT.

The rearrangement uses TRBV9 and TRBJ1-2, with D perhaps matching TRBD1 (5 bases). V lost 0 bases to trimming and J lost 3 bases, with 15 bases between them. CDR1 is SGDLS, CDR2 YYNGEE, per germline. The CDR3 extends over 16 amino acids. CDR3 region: CASSVGDRSDHYGYTF. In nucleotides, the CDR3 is TGTGCCAGCAGCGTAGGGGACCGCTCCGACCACTATGGCTACACCTTC.

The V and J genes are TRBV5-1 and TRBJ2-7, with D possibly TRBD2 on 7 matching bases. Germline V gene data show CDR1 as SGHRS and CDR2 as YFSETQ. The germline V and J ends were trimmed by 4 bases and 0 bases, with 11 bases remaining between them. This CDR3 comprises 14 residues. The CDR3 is CASSEGGSSYEQYF. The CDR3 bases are TGCGCCAGCAGCGAGGGGGGGAGCTCCTACGAGCAGTACTTC.

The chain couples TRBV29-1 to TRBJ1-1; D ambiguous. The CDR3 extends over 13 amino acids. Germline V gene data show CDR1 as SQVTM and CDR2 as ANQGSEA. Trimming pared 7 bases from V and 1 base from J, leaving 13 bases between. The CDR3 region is CSAEEVRNTEAFF. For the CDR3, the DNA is TGCAGCGCAGAGGAGGTTCGGAACACTGAAGCTTTCTTT.

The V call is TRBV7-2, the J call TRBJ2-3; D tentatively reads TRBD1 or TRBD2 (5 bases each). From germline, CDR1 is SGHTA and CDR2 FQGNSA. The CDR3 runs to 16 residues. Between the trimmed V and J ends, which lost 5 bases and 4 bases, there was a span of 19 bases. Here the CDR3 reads CASSAGTVGPSDTQYF. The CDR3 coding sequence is TGTGCCAGCAGCGCCGGGACCGTCGGGCCCTCAGATACGCAGTATTTT.

The CDR3 protein is CASSPPSGQNTGELFF. In DNA, the CDR3 is TGTGCCAGTAGCCCTCCTTCAGGCCAGAACACCGGGGAGCTGTTTTTT. The V and J genes are TRBV19 and TRBJ2-2, with D unclear. Trimming took off 6 bases at V and 1 base at J, with 15 bases between the two ends. The CDR3 runs to 16 residues. In germline, CDR1 is LNHDA, CDR2 SQIVND (reference sequence). The full variable domain, with the rest looked up from reference TRBV19 and TRBJ2-2, is DGGITQSPKYLFRKEGQNVTLSCEQNLNHDAMYWYRQDPGQGLRLIYYSQIVNDFQKGDIAEGYSVSREKKESFPLTVTSAQKNPTAFYLCASSPPSGQNTGELFFGEGSRLTVL.

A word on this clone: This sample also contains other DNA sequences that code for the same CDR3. The CDR3 DNA is TGTGCCACCAGCAGTAGCTCCTACAATGAGCAGTTCTTC. Its protein product is CATSSSSYNEQFF. The V and J genes are TRBV15 and TRBJ2-1; D uncertain. Trimming pared 3 bases from V and 0 bases from J, leaving 3 bases between. Germline V CDR1 and CDR2: LNHNV, YYDKDF (reference sequence). The length of the CDR3 is 13 residues.

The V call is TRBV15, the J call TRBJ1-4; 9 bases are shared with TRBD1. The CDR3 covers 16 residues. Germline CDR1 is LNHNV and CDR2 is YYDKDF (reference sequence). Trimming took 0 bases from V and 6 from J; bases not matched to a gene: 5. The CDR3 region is CATSRDHRGRDEKLFF. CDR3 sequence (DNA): TGTGCCACCAGCAGAGACCACAGGGGGCGGGATGAAAAACTGTTTTTT.